This T cell receptor (beta chain) was identified in a study of blood T cell repertoires in COVID-19. For the study at large: Material from acute and convalescent COVID-19 was sourced from the United States, Italy and Spain. From T cells, B-cell-depleted T cells, or PBMCs came the material, which was cDNA or gDNA.

The V end was cut by 1 base, the J end by 6 bases, with 4 bases between. The germline gives CDR1 SGHAT, CDR2 FQNNGV. The CDR3 length is 11 residues. How the authors handled the data: Reference gene primer amplification in the assay estimated nucleated cell counts. Data came from immunoSEQ multiplex PCR; TCRdb stores just in-frame clones and leaves some out. V, J and clone size are those of that table, while D and trimming were read from the DNA. The sample holds around 50,000 clones, roughly 85% seen once. The sample taken for sequencing was peripheral blood. The V call is TRBV11-2, the J call TRBJ2-7; no clear D. The sequence derives from a human donor in a cohort sampled during active COVID-19. The DNA of the CDR3 is TGTGCCAGCAGCTTAGGTCTCGAGCAGTACTTC. This translates into CASSLGLEQYF.